This record concerns one T cell receptor (beta chain) sequence. This sample is drawn from a study of blood T cell repertoires in COVID-19. Study summary: Sources were T cells, B-cell-depleted T cells, or PBMCs; the material itself was cDNA or gDNA.

In germline, CDR1 is SQVTM, CDR2 ANQGSEA. Trimming removed 7 bases from V and 3 bases from J, with 9 bases in between. This CDR3 has 11 residues. Using immunoSEQ multiplex PCR, the repertoire was profiled, and TCRdb retains in-frame clones only, with some absent. Of about 180,000 clones listed, about 87% are singletons. Input material: peripheral blood. The V and J genes are TRBV29-1 and TRBJ1-1; the D is unclear. This receptor was obtained from a woman aged 30 to 39 with acute or convalescent COVID-19. CDR3 sequence (DNA): TGCAGCGACAGCTCAGACACTGAAGCTTTCTTT. This gives the protein CSDSSDTEAFF.